The 21 T cell receptor beta chains below all came from one sample that was sequenced in a study of cytomegalovirus exposure and HLA in healthy donors. It was with 60 Vbeta and 13 Jbeta primers that the PCR ran. Libraries were prepared by immunoSEQ multiplex PCR; TCRdb keeps only in-frame clonotypes and omits some of them. The sample contains 100,000 to 150,000 clones, around 78% of which appear only once. Specimen: PBMCs. The receptors were sampled from a man between 60 and 75 years old in good health and CMV-seropositive.

This clone came up a few times. The chain couples TRBV5-4 to TRBJ2-3; tentatively, D is TRBD1 (6 bases). Germline CDR1 and CDR2: SGHNT and YYREEE (reference sequence). The ends were cut back, 4 bases at V and 4 bases at J, with 16 bases in the middle. This CDR3 is 15 amino acids long. The CDR3 DNA is TGTGCCAGCAGCCCCCATGGGCCAGGGGCAGATACGCAGTATTTT. Residues: CASSPHGPGADTQYF.

V and J are TRBV9 and TRBJ1-1; no reliable D call. The CDR3 length is 14 residues. Trimming took off 0 bases at V and 5 bases at J, with 11 bases between the two ends. Germline V gives CDR1 SGDLS, CDR2 YYNGEE. The CDR3 spells CASSVVPSGTEAFF. CDR3 DNA: TGTGCCAGCAGCGTAGTTCCGTCGGGGACTGAAGCTTTCTTT.

CDR3 protein: CASSVDEGSGYGYTF. The CDR3, as DNA: TGTGCCAGCAGCGTAGATGAGGGATCGGGCTATGGCTACACCTTC. This chain joins TRBV9 and TRBJ1-2; no clear D. This CDR3 has 15 amino acids. Germline V gene sequence: CDR1 SGDLS, CDR2 YYNGEE. V gave up 0 bases and J gave up 4 bases, with 13 bases separating them.

A few counts support this clone. The chain couples TRBV9 to TRBJ1-2; D is unresolved. The germline V gene has CDR1 SGDLS and CDR2 YYNGEE. This CDR3 is 15 amino acids long. V lost 0 bases and J 8 bases, leaving 17 bases between the germline ends. The CDR3 DNA is TGTGCCAGCAGCGTAGTGACTCCGGGTGCGGCGGGCTACACCTTC. This gives the protein CASSVVTPGAAGYTF. Drawing the rest from reference TRBV9 and TRBJ1-2, the complete variable domain is DSGVTQTPKHLITATGQRVTLRCSPRSGDLSVYWYQQSLDQGLQFLIQYYNGEERAKGNILERFSAQQFPDLHSELNLSSLELGDSALYFCASSVVTPGAAGYTFGSGTRLTVV.

This clone turned up a few times. The rearrangement links TRBV4-1 to TRBJ1-5; the D is unclear. CDR3 size: 19 residues. CDR1 and CDR2 from the germline V gene are MGHRA and YSYEKL. V lost 0 bases and J 0 bases, leaving 18 bases between the germline ends. The DNA of the CDR3 is TGCGCCAGCAGCCAAGAGGGCCTACCTGACCTCTATAGCAATCAGCCCCAGCATTTT. It translates to CASSQEGLPDLYSNQPQHF.

This clone was seen many times. The rearrangement links TRBV7-9 to TRBJ2-7; 13 bases are shared with TRBD2. This CDR3 region has 14 residues. The J segment lost 6 bases and the V segment lost 7 bases, leaving 6 bases of the junction unmatched. CDR1 SEHNR and CDR2 FQNEAQ come from the germline V gene (reference sequence). The CDR3 region is CASTQLAGGPEQYF. DNA for the CDR3: TGTGCCAGCACCCAACTAGCGGGGGGGCCCGAGCAGTACTTC.

The chain combines TRBV2 with TRBJ1-1; D gene uncertain. The ends were cut back, 3 bases at V and 1 base at J, with 6 bases in the middle. CDR1 SNHLY and CDR2 FYNNEI come from the germline V gene. The CDR3 is 13 residues long. CDR3 sequence: CASSEEGNTEAFF. The CDR3 nucleotides are TGTGCCAGCAGTGAGGAGGGGAACACTGAAGCTTTCTTT. Full variable domain (missing parts from reference TRBV2 and TRBJ1-1): EPEVTQTPSHQVTQMGQEVILRCVPISNHLYFYWYRQILGQKVEFLVSFYNNEISEKSEIFDDQFSVERPDGSNFTLKIRSTKLEDSAMYFCASSEEGNTEAFFGQGTRLTVV.

This rearrangement joins TRBV30 to TRBJ2-5; 9 nucleotides align to TRBD2. TRBJ2-7 matches the DNA end more closely, so the J call is doubtful. The CDR3 loop spans 17 amino acids. Germline loops: CDR1 GTSNPN, CDR2 SVGIG (reference sequence). This CDR3 is CAWSGPRLAVNSYEQYF. The CDR3 DNA reads as TGTGCCTGGAGTGGACCCCGACTAGCGGTGAACTCCTACGAGCAGTACTTC.

The chain couples TRBV4-1 to TRBJ2-7; D unresolved. Per germline, CDR1 MGHRA and CDR2 YSYEKL. The CDR3 is made up of 14 amino acids. Trimming left V 0 bases short and J 3 bases short, with 9 bases between. CDR3 coding DNA: TGCGCCAGCAGCCAAGATGGCCGCTTCTACGAGCAGTACTTC. It codes for CASSQDGRFYEQYF.

The V and J genes are TRBV7-3 and TRBJ2-7; TRBD2 agrees at 7 bases. Germline loops: CDR1 SGHTA, CDR2 FQGTGA. The CDR3 length is 15 residues. V gave up 5 bases and J gave up 4 bases; unmatched junction bases: 11. The CDR3 loop is CASSTSGGIPYEQYF. The CDR3 region has the DNA TGTGCCAGCAGCACCTCCGGGGGGATCCCTTACGAGCAGTACTTC.

This chain connects TRBV6-1 to TRBJ2-3; TRBD2 matches at 13 bases. From germline, CDR1 is MNHNS and CDR2 SASEGT. CDR3 length equals 17 residues. V trimming: 4 bases; J trimming: 1 base; junction bases outside the gene matches: 5. In DNA, the CDR3 is TGTGCCAGCAGTGGGACTAGCGGGGGCGGAGGCACAGATACGCAGTATTTT. Translation gives CASSGTSGGGGTDTQYF.

This chain links TRBV5-1 with TRBJ2-3; the match to TRBD1 covers 7 bases. The CDR3 consists of 13 residues. The J segment lost 9 bases and the V segment lost 2 bases, leaving 6 bases of the junction unmatched. Germline values: CDR1 SGHRS, CDR2 YFSETQ. The CDR3 loop is CASSFNGQATQYF. CDR3 in DNA: TGCGCCAGCAGCTTTAACGGACAGGCAACGCAGTATTTT. Using reference TRBV5-1 and TRBJ2-3 for the parts outside the CDR3, the full variable domain is KAGVTQTPRYLIKTRGQQVTLSCSPISGHRSVSWYQQTPGQGLQFLFEYFSETQRNKGNFPGRFSGRQFSNSRSEMNVSTLELGDSALYLCASSFNGQATQYFGPGTRLTVL.

This chain uses TRBV25-1 with TRBJ1-6; no definite D call. The CDR3 sequence is 15 residues long. In germline, CDR1 is MGHDK, CDR2 SYGVNS. V shed 0 bases and J shed 7 bases, with 10 bases lying between them. Here the CDR3 reads CASSEYNRMNSPLHF. The CDR3 DNA follows: TGTGCCAGCAGTGAATATAACAGAATGAATTCACCCCTCCACTTT.

Only one count was recorded for this clone. V and J are TRBV29-1 and TRBJ2-7; D remains unclear. The CDR3 sequence is 11 residues long. The germline CDR1 and CDR2 sequences are SQVTM and ANQGSEA. Trimming removed 2 bases from V and 1 base from J, with 3 bases in between. In nucleotides, the CDR3 is TGCAGCGTTGAAACATCCTACGAGCAGTACTTC. Encoded protein: CSVETSYEQYF.

The chain has TRBV29-1 and TRBJ2-7; 11 bases line up with TRBD1. J was trimmed by 4 bases and V by 8 bases; bases with no gene match: 7. The germline V gene encodes CDR1 SQVTM and CDR2 ANQGSEA. CDR3 length: 13 residues. The CDR3 here is CSIRTGGSYEQYF. The CDR3 bases are TGCAGCATCAGGACAGGGGGCTCGTACGAGCAGTACTTC.

The chain couples TRBV6-1 to TRBJ2-7, with D maybe TRBD1 (5 bases). The germline V gene has CDR1 MNHNS and CDR2 SASEGT. The CDR3 covers 12 residues. Trimming cost V 4 bases and J 4 bases, with 8 bases left between them. Written as DNA, the CDR3 is TGTGCCAGCAGTGGAGACAGTTACGAGCAGTACTTC. Protein product: CASSGDSYEQYF.

The V and J genes are TRBV27 and TRBJ2-7; perhaps TRBD2 as D (5 bases). Germline V gives CDR1 MNHEY, CDR2 SMNVEV (reference sequence). CDR3 length: 15 residues. V lost 7 bases and J lost 2, with 18 bases in between. CDR3 nucleotide sequence: TGTGCCAGCACCTCCCGAGCGGCAGAAACCTACGAGCAGTACTTC. It translates to CASTSRAAETYEQYF.

In its sample, this clone was seen once. V usage is TRBV5-1 and J usage is TRBJ2-3; 7 bases are a match to TRBD1. Germline CDR1 reads SGHRS; CDR2 reads YFSETQ. J gave up 4 bases and V 1 base, and 0 bases lay outside the gene matches. The CDR3 totals 13 residues. The CDR3 region has the DNA TGCGCCAGCAGCTTGACAGGGGCAGATACGCAGTATTTT. This encodes CASSLTGADTQYF.

The chain couples TRBV21-1 to TRBJ2-7; the table's D call, TRBD1, was not checked against the DNA. TRBV21-1 is a known pseudogene. CDR3 length equals 18 residues. Written as DNA, the CDR3 is TGTGCCAGGGAAAAACAGGGCTTTCCCCCTATCAAATTCTACGAGCAGTACTTC. Protein product: CAREKQGFPPIKFYEQYF.

J is TRBJ2-1 and V is TRBV5-1; 14 bases are shared with TRBD2. There are 16 residues in the CDR3. The junction had 8 bases not matched to a gene; V was cut back by 4 bases and J by 8 bases. Germline V CDR1 and CDR2: SGHRS, YFSETQ. DNA of the CDR3: TGCGCCAGCAGCCGACTAGCGGGGGGGCCTAGGGATGAGCAGTTCTTC. Translating it yields CASSRLAGGPRDEQFF.

The rearrangement joins TRBV29-1 to TRBJ2-1; D is undetermined. V was shortened by 6 bases and J by 5 bases, with 11 bases between the two germline ends. Germline V gene lookup returns CDR1 SQVTM and CDR2 ANQGSEA. The CDR3 loop spans 12 amino acids. This chain's CDR3 is CSVIEAHNEQFF. The DNA for the CDR3 is TGCAGCGTAATCGAGGCGCACAATGAGCAGTTCTTC.